This TCR beta chain emerged from a study of radiation and T cells in renal cell carcinoma. Study overall: Nephrectomy followed 15 Gy stereotactic body radiation by 4 weeks. Study findings and constraints: Top tumor clonotypes rose in blood 2 weeks post-radiation, then contracted.

The table came from immunoSEQ multiplex PCR; TCRdb's copy has only in-frame clones and leaves some out. The sample comprises 70,000 or so clones, roughly 82% of which are singletons, and roughly 6.3% rests with the top ten. CDR1 and CDR2 (germline): LGHNA, YSLEER. This CDR3 is 13 amino acids long. V was pared by 3 bases and J by 2 bases, with 4 bases between. The time point was: blood 2 weeks post-SBRT. Documented treatment: 15 Gy SBRT to primary tumor, nephrectomy 4 weeks later. As for this clone: Antigen specificity is unknown.

This sequence originates from a man in his 60s with renal cell carcinoma. Here the sequenced sample was blood, taken from a patient whose treatment included radiotherapy and nephrectomy. The J gene is TRBJ2-2, the V gene TRBV4-3; no definite D call. CDR3 loop: CASSQRNTGELFF. CDR3 bases: TGCGCCAGCAGCCAGCGCAACACCGGGGAGCTGTTTTTT.